The 18 T cell receptor beta chains given below trace back to one sample, sequenced in a study of blood T cell repertoires in COVID-19. Sequencing was performed with immunoSEQ multiplex PCR; in TCRdb, only in-frame clones are kept and a portion is missing. The table records about 140,000 clones, 81% of them present only once. Sequenced input: peripheral blood. These receptors all come from a human donor in a cohort sampled during active COVID-19.

As regards this clone: The junction departs from the called germline gene at one end, perhaps through a read error. The chain joins TRBV6-5 to TRBJ2-3; 9 bases fit TRBD2. Germline-derived CDR1 and CDR2 are MNHEY and SVGAGI. The CDR3 has 15 residues. Written as DNA, the CDR3 is TGTGCCAGCAGTTACTCGTCTAGCGGGATTCGAGGAGTGCATTTT. Protein: CASSYSSSGIRGVHF.

CDR3 nucleotide sequence: TGTGCCAGTAGTATCGCGGCAGATCAGCCCCAGCATTTT. Encoded protein: CASSIAADQPQHF. The chain recombines TRBV19 with TRBJ1-5; no definite D call. Trimming pared 3 bases from V and 5 bases from J, leaving 8 bases between. CDR3 length: 13 residues. Per the germline V gene, CDR1 is LNHDA and CDR2 is SQIVND (reference sequence).

In this sample, this clone turned up many times. CDR3 region: CALGPTPPSGGYTF. The DNA for the CDR3 is TGTGCCCTCGGACCGACACCACCCTCGGGGGGCTACACCTTC. This rearrangement joins TRBV19 to TRBJ1-2; D not certain. Germline V gives CDR1 LNHDA, CDR2 SQIVND (reference sequence). There are 14 residues in the CDR3. V was trimmed by 11 bases and J by 8 bases, leaving 24 bases between them.

This clone was counted once. The V and J genes are TRBV18 and TRBJ2-3; TRBD2 matches at 11 bases. This CDR3 has 17 amino acids. After removal of 6 bases from V and 1 base from J, the junction contained 9 bases not matched to a gene. CDR1 is KGHSH, CDR2 LQKENI, per germline. CDR3 sequence reads: CASSPDSGLAGTDTQYF. Here the CDR3 DNA reads TGTGCCAGCTCCCCCGATTCGGGACTAGCGGGCACAGATACGCAGTATTTT.

The gene calls are TRBV28 and TRBJ1-2; a possible D gene is TRBD1 (5 bases). Between the trimmed V and J ends, which lost 5 bases and 0 bases, there was a span of 16 bases. Germline lookup yields CDR1 MDHEN and CDR2 SYDVKM. The CDR3 covers 16 residues. CDR3 sequence reads: CASSENGGRANYGYTF. The CDR3 DNA follows: TGTGCCAGCAGTGAAAATGGTGGCAGGGCTAACTATGGCTACACCTTC.

This chain links TRBV5-1 with TRBJ1-1; no reliable D call. Per the germline V gene, CDR1 is SGHRS and CDR2 is YFSETQ. V lost 0 bases, J lost 10 bases, and 16 bases lay in between. The CDR3 extends over 14 amino acids. CDR3 DNA sequence: TGCGCCAGCAGCTTGGATTCCCCGGGTATGGTAGCTTTCTTT. It is translated as CASSLDSPGMVAFF. The whole variable domain, filled in from reference TRBV5-1 and TRBJ1-1, reads KAGVTQTPRYLIKTRGQQVTLSCSPISGHRSVSWYQQTPGQGLQFLFEYFSETQRNKGNFPGRFSGRQFSNSRSEMNVSTLELGDSALYLCASSLDSPGMVAFFGQGTRLTVV.

V and J are TRBV5-4 and TRBJ2-7, with 8 bases that match TRBD1. Germline V gives CDR1 SGHNT, CDR2 YYREEE (reference sequence). V shed 5 bases and J 4 bases; nucleotides not matched to a gene: 8. The CDR3 runs 14 residues. The CDR3 here is CASRIDRGAYEQYF. CDR3 coding DNA: TGTGCCAGCAGGATTGACAGGGGCGCTTACGAGCAGTACTTC.

The gene calls are TRBV29-1 and TRBJ2-3; 10 positions match TRBD2. The length of the CDR3 is 16 residues. Germline V lookup: CDR1 SQVTM, CDR2 ANQGSEA. V lost 6 bases and J lost 4; bases outside the gene matches: 13. This CDR3 reads CSVAGTTSGVADTQYF. The CDR3 bases are TGCAGCGTCGCCGGGACAACTAGCGGGGTGGCAGATACGCAGTATTTT.

The chain employs TRBV7-9 and TRBJ2-7, with 8 nucleotides matching TRBD1. Trimming at V came to 6 bases and at J to 5 bases, leaving 9 bases not matched to a gene. The CDR3 spans 14 residues. CDR1 is SEHNR and CDR2 is FQNEAQ in the germline V gene (reference sequence). The CDR3 sequence: CASRPDRGPHEQYF. Written as DNA, the CDR3 is TGTGCCAGCAGGCCTGACAGGGGTCCCCACGAGCAGTACTTC.

The rearrangement uses TRBV7-9 and TRBJ2-1; D perhaps matches TRBD1 (6 bases). The V end lost 1 base, the J end lost 9 bases, and 16 bases lay between the germline ends. The CDR3 sequence is 15 residues long. Germline assignment: CDR1 SEHNR and CDR2 FQNEAQ (reference sequence). The CDR3 region is CASSLVWQRGSEQFF. CDR3 nucleotides: TGTGCCAGCAGCTTAGTTTGGCAGAGGGGGAGTGAGCAGTTCTTC.

The CDR3 protein is CASSLKYLGEGGYTF. The CDR3 nucleotides are TGTGCCAGCAGCCTGAAGTACTTAGGGGAGGGTGGCTACACCTTC. This rearrangement joins TRBV13 to TRBJ1-2; D is perhaps TRBD1 (5 bases). Germline CDR1 reads PRHDT; CDR2 reads FYEKMQ (reference sequence). V was clipped by 5 bases and J by 7 bases, with 20 bases between them. This CDR3 is 15 amino acids long.

This chain uses TRBV6-1 with TRBJ2-6; D is possibly TRBD1 (6 bases). Trimming took 0 bases from V and 2 from J, leaving 11 bases between them. This CDR3 is 17 amino acids long. Germline CDR1 MNHNS, CDR2 SASEGT. The CDR3 spells CASSEAHRAAGANVLTF. DNA of the CDR3: TGTGCCAGCAGTGAAGCTCACAGGGCGGCTGGGGCCAACGTCCTGACTTTC.

V is TRBV6-5 and J is TRBJ2-7; D ambiguous. V shed 4 bases and J shed 4 bases, with 14 bases lying between them. This CDR3 has 14 residues. Germline CDR1 and CDR2: MNHEY and SVGAGI. CDR3 DNA sequence: TGTGCCAGCAGTTCCGCCAAGCCTGATTACGAGCAGTACTTC. It yields the protein CASSSAKPDYEQYF.

This chain links TRBV7-9 with TRBJ2-1; TRBD2 agrees at 11 bases. CDR3 size: 18 residues. The germline V gene has CDR1 SEHNR and CDR2 FQNEAQ (reference sequence). V lost 3 bases to trimming and J lost 7 bases; unmatched junction nucleotides: 14. The CDR3 DNA is TGTGCCAGCAGCTTCCCCCCCAGACTAGCGGGAAATCGGAATGAGCAGTTCTTC. Protein: CASSFPPRLAGNRNEQFF. Based on the CDR3 plus reference TRBV7-9 and TRBJ2-1, the full variable domain is DTGVSQNPRHKITKRGQNVTFRCDPISEHNRLYWYRQTLGQGPEFLTYFQNEAQLEKSRLLSDRFSAERPKGSFSTLEIQRTEQGDSAMYLCASSFPPRLAGNRNEQFFGPGTRLTVL.

The V call is TRBV9, the J call TRBJ2-6, with TRBD2 identical over 9 bases. Germline V gene data show CDR1 as SGDLS and CDR2 as YYNGEE. This CDR3 has 18 amino acids. The ends lost 4 bases at V and 4 bases at J; junction bases unmatched: 12. CDR3 residues: CASSPKLAGRWGANVLTF. The CDR3 nucleotides read TGTGCCAGCAGCCCGAAGCTAGCGGGAAGGTGGGGGGCCAACGTCCTGACTTTC.

This clone was detected only once. This chain uses TRBV24-1 with TRBJ2-1; 8 bases line up with TRBD2. V was clipped by 4 bases and J by 7 bases; unmatched bases: 17. Germline V lookup: CDR1 KGHDR, CDR2 SFDVKD. The CDR3 extends over 18 amino acids. The CDR3 here is CATSDTPFGSGRVNEQFF. The DNA for the CDR3 is TGTGCCACCAGTGACACCCCTTTTGGGAGCGGGAGAGTGAATGAGCAGTTCTTC.

This rearrangement joins TRBV18 to TRBJ2-3; 10 nucleotides agree with TRBD2. The germline V gene has CDR1 KGHSH and CDR2 LQKENI. The V segment lost 3 bases and the J segment 1 base; nucleotides outside the gene matches: 1. There are 15 residues in the CDR3. In DNA, the CDR3 is TGTGCCAGCTCACCCCTAGCGGGAGGCACAGATACGCAGTATTTT. This codes for CASSPLAGGTDTQYF. The full variable domain, with the rest looked up from reference TRBV18 and TRBJ2-3, is NAGVMQNPRHLVRRRGQEARLRCSPMKGHSHVYWYRQLPEEGLKFMVYLQKENIIDESGMPKERFSAEFPKEGPSILRIQQVVRGDSAAYFCASSPLAGGTDTQYFGPGTRLTVL.

This clone appeared a single time. This chain uses TRBV5-1 with TRBJ2-5, with 7 bases matching TRBD1. Germline V CDR1 and CDR2: SGHRS, YFSETQ. The CDR3 totals 14 residues. Unmatched junction bases numbered 4, after V lost 4 bases and J lost 1 base. The CDR3 is CASSTGTVQETQYF. DNA for the CDR3: TGCGCCAGCAGCACTGGGACAGTCCAAGAGACCCAGTACTTC.